These T cell receptor beta chains were read from a single sample in a study of shared clonotypes between healthy human individuals. Sequencing was performed with immunoSEQ multiplex PCR; in TCRdb, only in-frame clones are kept and a portion is missing. The table has over 850,000 clones, around 82% seen once; the top ten hold roughly 0.61%. Sequenced material: memory CD4+ T cells from PBMCs. These receptors all come from a man younger than 35 in good health. Some clones in this sample may be carry-over from other donors' samples. Each CDR3 is given with its conserved first and last residue. Each record gives: V gene, D gene, CDR3 protein. The D gene is left open where the match is weak.

TRBV15 | . | CATSRGQEGTEAFF
TRBV6-6 | TRBD2 | CASSYGGTSVYNEQFF
TRBV9 | . | CASSPAGGVAQHF
TRBV6-4 | TRBD2 | CASSGAVGSGRAQETQYF
TRBV21-1 | . | CASRRFRAGLQETQYF
TRBV12-5 | . | CASGRDGYEQYF
TRBV4-3 | TRBD2 | CASSQDPSGTNYEQYF
TRBV5-1 | TRBD2 | CASSFGYSGIGEQYF
TRBV27 | TRBD1 | CASSNTGTAYSNQPQHF
TRBV7-9 | . | CASSPGQREQFF
TRBV6-1 | . | CASSESGRPNEKLFF
TRBV30 | TRBD2 | CAGGETDHYEQYF
TRBV4-2 | . | CASSPAQTSGYTF
TRBV6-6 | . | CASSRRGGGSYGYTF
TRBV7-9 | . | CASTVGDKETQYF
TRBV21-1 | . | CASTGTAYYEQYF
TRBV10-3 | . | CAISEAPGTGTEAFF
TRBV30 | . | CAWSVGAGLPNGYTF
TRBV10-1 | . | CASSGTATSYRETQYF
TRBV6-1 | . | CASSRDITGYGYTF
TRBV27 | TRBD1 | CASSRDRGSSGNTIYF
TRBV30 | TRBD2 | CAWSVLGWGEGAYEQYF
TRBV9 | TRBD2 | CASSRDRLAGTTDTQYF
TRBV7-9 | . | CASSRPAVGRYGYTF
TRBV28 | . | CASSFRDWGQPQHF
TRBV29-1 | . | CSVVLAEEMNTGELFF
TRBV7-6 | TRBD1 | CASRPGTGSHEQYF
TRBV7-2 | . | CASSRATPDGYTF
TRBV9 | . | CASSAGLRSDEQFF
TRBV18 | TRBD1 | CASSPGQGMGTEAFF
TRBV9 | TRBD2 | CASSAYPGLAGAPDTQYF
TRBV11-2 | . | CASSLAWTSSTDTQYF
TRBV23-1 | . | CASSHPPEVGNEQFF
TRBV18 | . | CASSPEGVSTEAFF
TRBV19 | TRBD2 | CASSTSGLAAWDTQYF
TRBV7-2 | TRBD1 | CASSTGQGATGELFF
TRBV2 | TRBD1 | CASSGQGANIQYF
TRBV6-1 | TRBD2 | CASTENGRSPDEQFF
TRBV28 | TRBD1 | CASSLGTGGLREGFSYNEQFF
TRBV5-4 | TRBD2 | CASSMSGSQDTQYF
TRBV29-1 | TRBD1 | CSVNRGRFNLEQETQYF
TRBV11-3 | . | CASSSTASNEKLFF
TRBV7-9 | . | CASSLVYGTRGNEQFF